The 12 T cell receptor beta chains reported below all come from one sample, sequenced in a study of blood T cells in healthy people across ages. Primed by a sample-barcoded 5' primer and a J-beta primer mix, a second PCR proceeded for roughly 7 to 12 cycles. MiXCR was run by TCRdb on the 5' RACE reads, yielding one entry per CDR3 protein. The top ten hold 20% of the sample, which has around 710,000 distinct CDR3 sequences, roughly 43% seen once. The sample comprised blood. These receptors originate from a woman aged 60-75 years in good health.

V and J are TRBV27 and TRBJ2-4; maybe TRBD1 (5 bases). In germline, CDR1 is MNHEY, CDR2 SMNVEV (reference sequence). V shed 5 bases and J shed 12 bases, with 20 bases lying between them. This CDR3 spans 14 amino acids. Here the CDR3 DNA reads TGTGCCAGCAGTACCGACACCGACAGCTCCAGTCAGTACTTC. Translating it yields CASSTDTDSSSQYF.

This clonotype showed up just once. The chain has TRBV7-9 and TRBJ2-1; 11 nucleotides agree with TRBD2. With the DNA end fitting TRBJ2-7 better, the J assignment may be wrong. The germline V gene encodes CDR1 SEHNR and CDR2 FQNEAQ (reference sequence). CDR3 length: 17 residues. The CDR3 loop reads CASSPRRRLAGYNEQYF. DNA for the CDR3: TGTGCCAGCAGCCCGAGGAGGAGACTAGCGGGGTACAATGAGCAGTACTTC.

There are many counts of this clonotype. The rearrangement uses TRBV14 and TRBJ2-7, with D possibly TRBD1 on 6 matching bases. V dropped 4 bases and J dropped 3 bases, with 13 bases sitting between them. CDR1 is SGHDN, CDR2 FVKESK, per germline. The CDR3 sequence is 14 residues long. The CDR3: CASSPHRDNYEQYF. As DNA, the CDR3 is TGTGCCAGCAGCCCCCACCGGGACAACTACGAGCAGTACTTC.

This clonotype was seen a single time. The rearrangement joins TRBV4-1 to TRBJ2-3, with D perhaps matching TRBD1 or TRBD2 (5 bases each). Per the germline V gene, CDR1 is MGHRA and CDR2 is YSYEKL. There are 16 residues in the CDR3. The V and J ends lost 3 bases and 3 bases respectively, with 16 bases between them. In DNA form, the CDR3 reads TGCGCCAGCAGCCATCCCGGGGCCCCTTCTACAGATACGCAGTATTTT. It codes for CASSHPGAPSTDTQYF.

The chain combines TRBV11-1 with TRBJ2-3; no clear D gene. V was trimmed by 7 bases and J by 5 bases, leaving 7 bases between them. Germline CDR1 reads SGHAT; CDR2 reads FQDESV (reference sequence). This CDR3 region has 11 residues. CDR3 loop: CASTRGDTQYF. Here the CDR3 DNA reads TGTGCCAGCACAAGAGGAGATACGCAGTATTTT. Filled out from reference TRBV11-1 and TRBJ2-3, the complete variable domain reads EAEVAQSPRYKITEKSQAVAFWCDPISGHATLYWYRQILGQGPELLVQFQDESVVDDSQLPKDRFSAERLKGVDSTLKIQPAELGDSAMYLCASTRGDTQYFGPGTRLTVL.

This chain links TRBV30 with TRBJ2-7; D unclear. The CDR3 runs to 14 residues. V was pared by 4 bases and J by 2 bases, with 15 bases between. CDR1 and CDR2 (germline): GTSNPN, SVGIG (reference sequence). In DNA, the CDR3 is TGTGCCTGGACGGGCGGCGACTCAGCCTACGAGCAGTACTTC. This sequence encodes CAWTGGDSAYEQYF.

There are a few counts of this clonotype. The chain has TRBV7-2 and TRBJ1-2; 10 nucleotides align to TRBD1. V shed 1 base and J 8 bases; nucleotides not matched to a gene: 4. The CDR3 is made up of 14 amino acids. The germline V gene has CDR1 SGHTA and CDR2 FQGNSA. CDR3 nucleotides: TGTGCCAGCAGCTTAGGGGGGACAGGGGTCGGCTACACCTTC. Translation gives CASSLGGTGVGYTF.

In regard to this clonotype: With a much larger clone just one base away, this may be a read error. The rearrangement links TRBV5-6 to TRBJ2-4; 8 bases map to TRBD2. The CDR3 is 14 amino acids. The V gene's germline CDR1 is SGHDT and CDR2 YYEEEE. The ends lost 4 bases at V and 13 bases at J; junction bases unmatched: 13. The CDR3 DNA reads TGTGCCAGCAGCGAGGGACTAGGATTGGGTGGGCAGTACTTC. This translates into CASSEGLGLGGQYF.

At least ten counts were recorded for this clonotype. The V and J genes are TRBV12-3 or TRBV12-4 and TRBJ1-1; the D is unclear. Trimming removed 3 bases from V and 5 bases from J, with 7 bases in between. This CDR3 is built from 12 residues. The CDR3 DNA reads as TGTGCCAGCAGTTTTTGGGGAACTGAAGCTTTCTTT. It codes for CASSFWGTEAFF.

This clonotype was seen only a few times. V gene TRBV29-1 combines with J gene TRBJ1-2; D may be TRBD1 (6 bases). Trimming took 7 bases from V and 4 from J, leaving 13 bases between them. CDR1 and CDR2 from the germline V gene are SQVTM and ANQGSEA. The CDR3 runs 12 residues. The CDR3 sequence: CSGGGQLYGYTF. The CDR3 bases are TGCAGCGGGGGAGGACAGCTCTATGGCTACACCTTC.

As for this clonotype: One base away lies a much larger clone, so this may be a sequencing read error. The chain is built from TRBV10-3 and TRBJ2-1, with D tentatively TRBD2 (5 bases). Germline V gives CDR1 ENHRY, CDR2 SYGVKD. The CDR3 loop spans 15 amino acids. This CDR3 is CAISVEGVLYNERFF. The CDR3, as DNA: TGTGCCATCAGTGTTGAGGGTGTTCTCTACAATGAGCGGTTCTTC.

This clonotype was observed a few times. The chain has TRBV15 and TRBJ2-1; 10 positions match TRBD2. Per germline, CDR1 LNHNV and CDR2 YYDKDF (reference sequence). The CDR3 is made up of 13 amino acids. J lost 11 bases, V lost 3 bases, and 4 bases had no gene match. The CDR3 spells CATSRSSGSQQFF. CDR3 nucleotides: TGTGCCACCAGCAGGTCTAGCGGGAGCCAGCAGTTCTTC.